This T cell receptor (beta chain) was observed in a study of yellow fever vaccine responses in identical twins. Comment on this clonotype: Its target is not known.

There are 16 residues in the CDR3. Trimming shortened V by 0 bases and J by 2 bases, and 11 bases separated the two germline ends. Broader study findings: Vaccine T cell responses of twins reportedly seemed partly convergent and partly personalized.

TCRdb recomputed calls from the RT-PCR reads with MiXCR, one row per CDR3 protein. Among about 3,500 distinct CDR3 sequences listed, more than 75% were seen once. This sequence originates from a young woman who received the yellow fever vaccine. This chain connects TRBV23-1 to TRBJ2-1; no clear D gene. TRBV23-1 is classed as an ORF, of uncertain function. The sample in question was T cells from blood (PBMCs), unsorted or a sorted subset (not recorded which), obtained before or after yellow fever vaccination (not recorded which). CDR3 sequence: CASSQSKGLTYNEQFF. The CDR3 nucleotides read TGCGCCAGCAGTCAATCGAAGGGCCTTACCTACAATGAGCAGTTCTTC.